A single sample is the source of the 9 T cell receptor beta chains below, sequenced in a study of T-cell memory formation after mild COVID-19. TCRdb re-derived calls from the 5' RACE reads in MiXCR, one entry per CDR3 protein. This sample has just over 200,000 distinct CDR3 sequences, with over 9.5% found just once. Sequenced: PBMCs or a T cell subset sorted from them (not recorded which). All receptors derive from a man aged 18 to 30 who had mild COVID-19 (a few samples of this study predate the infection). Cell type and time point are not known.

V is TRBV4-1 and J is TRBJ2-1; D might be TRBD2 (6 bases). The CDR3 is 18 amino acids. Deletions cut 1 base from V and 4 bases from J, with 20 bases between. Germline V gene data show CDR1 as MGHRA and CDR2 as YSYEKL. In nucleotides, the CDR3 is TGCGCCAGCAGCCAAGGCCAGGGACTCTCCTTGGCTTACAATGAGCAGTTCTTC. Translating it yields CASSQGQGLSLAYNEQFF.

This clonotype was counted a few times. The chain joins TRBV7-2 to TRBJ2-3; the D gene could be TRBD1 or TRBD2 (5 bases each). CDR3 length: 16 residues. Germline CDR1 reads SGHTA; CDR2 reads FQGNSA. Trimming took off 5 bases at V and 1 base at J, with 16 bases between the two ends. The CDR3 is CASSPRLGVGTDTQYF. The CDR3 region has the DNA TGTGCCAGCAGCCCGAGGCTGGGGGTCGGCACAGATACGCAGTATTTT.

The V gene is TRBV6-2 or TRBV6-3, the J gene TRBJ2-1; D possibly corresponds to TRBD2 (7 bases). CDR3 length: 15 amino acids. Germline V CDR1 and CDR2: MNHEY, SVGEGT. V lost 5 bases and J 10 bases, leaving 21 bases between the germline ends. The DNA for the CDR3 is TGTGCCAGCAGTCGCTCCGAAGGTGGGGGGGGCGAGCAGTTCTTC. As protein: CASSRSEGGGGEQFF.

This chain uses TRBV5-1 with TRBJ2-5; 13 nucleotides match TRBD2. The junction had 6 bases not matched to a gene; V was cut back by 5 bases and J by 5 bases. The CDR3 is made up of 15 amino acids. The germline gives CDR1 SGHRS, CDR2 YFSETQ. For the CDR3, the DNA is TGCGCCAGCAGGCGGACTAGCGGGGGTTTTGAGACCCAGTACTTC. It is translated as CASRRTSGGFETQYF.

This clonotype was recorded a few times. This chain links TRBV6-2 or TRBV6-3 with TRBJ2-3; 9 nucleotides line up with TRBD2. V was pared by 7 bases and J by 5 bases, with 16 bases of the junction left unmatched. This CDR3 contains 17 residues. Germline V gene data show CDR1 as MNHEY and CDR2 as SVGEGT. The CDR3 reads CASIPLPAGGQEDTQYF. CDR3 bases: TGTGCCAGCATCCCCCTCCCGGCGGGGGGGCAAGAAGATACGCAGTATTTT.

This rearrangement joins TRBV2 to TRBJ2-4; 10 bases are a match to TRBD1. Germline V gene sequence: CDR1 SNHLY, CDR2 FYNNEI. There are 14 residues in the CDR3. The J segment lost 10 bases and the V segment lost 3 bases, leaving 6 bases of the junction unmatched. CDR3 in DNA: TGTGCCAGCAGTGACCGGACAGGGGGTTCGATTCAGTACTTC. This gives the protein CASSDRTGGSIQYF.

This clonotype was seen more than once but under ten times. The V and J genes are TRBV12-3 or TRBV12-4 and TRBJ2-5; 7 bases are a match to TRBD2. Trimming took 1 base from V and 4 from J; bases not matched to a gene: 3. This CDR3 region has 14 residues. The CDR3 DNA is TGTGCCAGCAGTTTAGAGCGGGGTAGAGAGACCCAGTACTTC. This codes for CASSLERGRETQYF.

The rearrangement uses TRBV6-6 and TRBJ1-1; D unresolved. There are 15 residues in the CDR3. The ends were cut back, 6 bases at V and 0 bases at J, with 14 bases in the middle. Germline-derived CDR1 and CDR2 are MNHNY and SVGAGI (reference sequence). The CDR3 sequence: CASRPPGPMNTEAFF. The DNA of the CDR3 is TGTGCCAGCAGACCTCCCGGGCCCATGAACACTGAAGCTTTCTTT.

A few counts support this clonotype. The rearrangement joins TRBV4-1 to TRBJ2-5, with TRBD2 matching over 10 bases. CDR1 is MGHRA and CDR2 is YSYEKL in the germline V gene. Unmatched junction bases numbered 13, after V lost 1 base and J lost 5 bases. The CDR3 contains 18 residues. The CDR3 loop is CASSQADPSGGKEETQYF. CDR3 bases: TGCGCCAGCAGCCAAGCGGATCCTAGCGGGGGTAAAGAGGAGACCCAGTACTTC.